This T cell receptor beta chain is drawn from a study of vaccination effects on CD4 cells after COVID-19. Study outcomes and limitations: Convalescent patients in the study were few, and early post-infection timepoints were absent. Long after vaccination, the clones induced by infection and by vaccine shrank markedly in size.

CD4+ T cell isolation took place after 10 days of culture. This individual contracted SARS-CoV-2 between March and December 2020, as verified by PCR. The germline V gene encodes CDR1 MNHNY and CDR2 SVGAGI (reference sequence). The V end lost 4 bases, the J end lost 1 base, and 4 bases lay between the germline ends. The CDR3 is 12 residues long. This clone was seen a handful of times. The antigen is unknown. Clones were read by immunoSEQ multiplex PCR, and TCRdb kept only the in-frame ones, dropping some. The sample has 45,000 or so clones, 70% to 75% seen once. The TCR comes from a human donor who had a prior SARS-CoV-2 infection. The sequencing used CD4+ T cells from PBMCs cultured without peptide, collected before COVID-19 vaccination. The rearrangement joins TRBV6-6 to TRBJ2-5; D gene uncertain. The CDR3 loop reads CASSFIQETQYF. The CDR3 DNA sequence: TGTGCCAGCAGTTTCATCCAAGAGACCCAGTACTTC.